This TCR beta chain was sequenced in a study of T cell repertoires in cytomegalovirus infection. About the research overall: In public TCR beta signatures, there were indications of both CMV infection and matching HLA type. General study results and limits: Cumulative frequency of public TCR beta families picked out carriers of CMV plus the relevant HLA. The study found HLA-C-restricted CMV-specific TCR beta clonotypes dominating the ex vivo response.

TCRdb analysed the reads with MiXCR anew, one entry per CDR3 protein. The table lists 250,000 to 300,000 distinct CDR3 sequences, approximately 14% of them singletons, with roughly 9.7% in the top ten. The CDR3 consists of 15 residues. The J segment lost 4 bases and the V segment lost 2 bases, leaving 7 bases of the junction unmatched. Germline V CDR1 and CDR2: SGHTA, FQGNSA. Ten or more counts support this clonotype. The antigen remains undetermined. Sequencing was carried out using PBMCs. The rearrangement joins TRBV7-2 to TRBJ2-5, with 7 bases fitting TRBD2. The clonotype comes from a human donor in good health (CMV status not recorded). Some clones in this sample may be carry-over from other donors' samples. In DNA, the CDR3 is TGTGCCAGCAGCTTATGGCGGGAGCAGGGAGAGACCCAGTACTTC. Amino acid sequence: CASSLWREQGETQYF.